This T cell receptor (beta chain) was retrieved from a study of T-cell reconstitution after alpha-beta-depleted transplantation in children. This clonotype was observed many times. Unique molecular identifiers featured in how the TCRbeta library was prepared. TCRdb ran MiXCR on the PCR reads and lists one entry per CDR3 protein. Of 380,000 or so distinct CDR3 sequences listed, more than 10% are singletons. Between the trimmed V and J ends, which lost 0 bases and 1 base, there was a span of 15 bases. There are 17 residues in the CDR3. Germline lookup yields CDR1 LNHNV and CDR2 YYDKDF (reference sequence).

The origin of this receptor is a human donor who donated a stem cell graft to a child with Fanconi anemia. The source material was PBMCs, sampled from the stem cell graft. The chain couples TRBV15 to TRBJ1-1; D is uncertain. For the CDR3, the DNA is TGTGCCACCAGCAGAGATTATGGTAGAGGCGGGAACACTGAAGCTTTCTTT. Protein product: CATSRDYGRGGNTEAFF.